This T cell receptor beta chain emerged from a study of PD-L1 blockade in urothelial cancer. Study-level information: Patients took up atezolizumab in the mid-2010s at 1,200 mg intravenously every 3 weeks. Among blood samples, the median T cell count was some 140,000.

Specified time point: peripheral blood 6 weeks after treatment start. Metastatic or locally advanced urothelial carcinoma was present in the patients. Between 1 and 8 samples, pretreatment and on-treatment, were given by each patient. Germline CDR1 is SSHAT and CDR2 is FNYEAQ (reference sequence). The CDR3 loop spans 20 amino acids. Profiling relied on immunoSEQ multiplex PCR, and the TCRdb table lists in-frame clones only, not all of them. The sample gives around 50,000 clones, about 85% of which show up once; more than 1.5% is in the top ten. The sample in question was PBMCs, obtained around atezolizumab (anti-PD-L1) treatment. The clonotype was recovered from a man aged 45-65 years with urothelial cancer. This rearrangement joins TRBV7-7 to TRBJ1-2; TRBD1 might be the D (6 bases). Here the CDR3 reads CASEFPGGQTCPILGYGYTF. Here the CDR3 DNA reads TGTGCTAGTGAATTTCCGGGGGGGCAGACGTGCCCCATTCTAGGCTATGGCTACACCTTC. Using reference TRBV7-7 and TRBJ1-2 for the parts outside the CDR3, the full variable domain is GAGVSQSPRYKVTKRGQDVTLRCDPISSHATLYWYQQALGQGPEFLTYFNYEAQPDKSGLPSDRFSAERPEGSISTLTIQRTEQRDSAMYRCASEFPGGQTCPILGYGYTFGSGTRLTVV.